One sample yielded the 6 T cell receptor beta chains listed below, sequenced in a study of blood T cell repertoires in COVID-19. The protocol was immunoSEQ multiplex PCR, while the TCRdb copy is restricted to in-frame clones and leaves out a portion. The sample includes about 120,000 clones, around 90% of them seen just once. The sequencing input was peripheral blood. Receptor source: an older woman with COVID-19, enrolled during active disease.

The rearrangement links TRBV10-3 to TRBJ2-4, with TRBD2 matching over 14 bases. From germline, CDR1 is ENHRY and CDR2 SYGVKD. The CDR3 has 16 residues. V trimming: 6 bases; J trimming: 8 bases; junction bases outside the gene matches: 9. The CDR3 reads CAISLGTSGGRDIQYF. The CDR3 DNA follows: TGTGCCATCAGCCTAGGGACTAGCGGGGGCAGGGACATTCAGTACTTC.

The chain recombines TRBV6-5 with TRBJ1-1; no firm D call. V lost 4 bases and J 2 bases, leaving 8 bases between the germline ends. Germline V CDR1 and CDR2: MNHEY, SVGAGI. The CDR3 spans 13 residues. The CDR3 DNA is TGTGCCAGCAGTTTTGAGGAAAACACTGAAGCTTTCTTT. Translation: CASSFEENTEAFF.

The chain has TRBV19 and TRBJ1-6; TRBD1 might be the D (5 bases). V dropped 3 bases and J dropped 7 bases, with 16 bases sitting between them. CDR1 is LNHDA and CDR2 is SQIVND in the germline V gene (reference sequence). This CDR3 contains 16 residues. This CDR3 reads CASSMTGTGGNSPLHF. The DNA of the CDR3 is TGTGCCAGTAGTATGACCGGGACGGGGGGGAATTCACCCCTCCACTTT.

J is TRBJ1-2 and V is TRBV5-1; weak D call: TRBD1 (6 bases). The germline V and J ends were trimmed by 2 bases and 3 bases, with 11 bases remaining between them. Germline-derived CDR1 and CDR2 are SGHRS and YFSETQ. This CDR3 is 14 amino acids long. The CDR3 bases are TGCGCCAGCAGCTTTGTGACAGGTGACTATGGCTACACCTTC. Protein product: CASSFVTGDYGYTF.

The chain combines TRBV5-1 with TRBJ2-5; TRBD2 is a possible D gene (6 bases). The CDR3 totals 14 residues. CDR1 and CDR2 (germline): SGHRS, YFSETQ. V was clipped by 0 bases and J by 5 bases, with 11 bases between them. The CDR3 reads CASSLADAGETQYF. The CDR3 coding sequence is TGCGCCAGCAGCTTGGCCGACGCGGGGGAGACCCAGTACTTC.

V and J are TRBV9 and TRBJ2-2; TRBD2 might be the D (5 bases). From germline, CDR1 is SGDLS and CDR2 YYNGEE. V dropped 0 bases and J dropped 0 bases, with 6 bases sitting between them. This CDR3 contains 15 residues. The CDR3 DNA sequence: TGTGCCAGCAGCGTAGGAGGGTCGAACACCGGGGAGCTGTTTTTT. The encoded protein is CASSVGGSNTGELFF.